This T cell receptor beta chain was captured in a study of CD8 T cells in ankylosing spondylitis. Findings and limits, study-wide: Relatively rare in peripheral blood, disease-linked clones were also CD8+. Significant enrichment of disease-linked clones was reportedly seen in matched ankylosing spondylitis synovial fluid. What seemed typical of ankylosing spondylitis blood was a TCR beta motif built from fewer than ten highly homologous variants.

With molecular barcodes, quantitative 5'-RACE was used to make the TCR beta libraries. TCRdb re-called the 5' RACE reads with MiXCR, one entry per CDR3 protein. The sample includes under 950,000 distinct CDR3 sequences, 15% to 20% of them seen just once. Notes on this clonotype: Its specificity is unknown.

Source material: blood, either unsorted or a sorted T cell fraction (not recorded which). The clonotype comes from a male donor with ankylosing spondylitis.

The chain's CDR3 is CASSEVRTYEQYF. CDR3 sequence (DNA): TGTGCCAGCAGTGAAGTCAGGACCTACGAGCAGTACTTC. The chain is built from TRBV2 and TRBJ2-7; D gene ambiguous. Germline CDR1 SNHLY, CDR2 FYNNEI. V lost 1 base to trimming and J lost 2 bases, with 6 bases between them. The CDR3 loop spans 13 amino acids.